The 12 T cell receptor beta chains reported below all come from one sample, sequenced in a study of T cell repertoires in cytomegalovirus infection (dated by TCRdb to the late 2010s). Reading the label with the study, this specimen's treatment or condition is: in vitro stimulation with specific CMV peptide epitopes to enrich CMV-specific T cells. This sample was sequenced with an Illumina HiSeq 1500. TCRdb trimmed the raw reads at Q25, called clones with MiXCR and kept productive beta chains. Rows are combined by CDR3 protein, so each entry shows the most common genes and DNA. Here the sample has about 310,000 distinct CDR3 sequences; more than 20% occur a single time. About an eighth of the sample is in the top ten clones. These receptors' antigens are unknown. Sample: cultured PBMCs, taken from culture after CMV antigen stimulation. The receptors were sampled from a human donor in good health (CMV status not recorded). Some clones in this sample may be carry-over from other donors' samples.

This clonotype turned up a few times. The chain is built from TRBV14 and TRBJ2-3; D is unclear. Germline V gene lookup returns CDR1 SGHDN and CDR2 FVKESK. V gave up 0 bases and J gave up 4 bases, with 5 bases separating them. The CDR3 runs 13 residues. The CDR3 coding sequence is TGTGCCAGCAGCCAAGATAATGCAGATACGCAGTATTTT. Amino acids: CASSQDNADTQYF.

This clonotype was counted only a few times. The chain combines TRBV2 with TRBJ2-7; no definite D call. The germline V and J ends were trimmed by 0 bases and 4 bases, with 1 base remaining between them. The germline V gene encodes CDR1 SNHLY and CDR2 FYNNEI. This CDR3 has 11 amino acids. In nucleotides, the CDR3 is TGTGCCAGCAGTGAAGCATACGAGCAGTACTTC. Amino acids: CASSEAYEQYF.

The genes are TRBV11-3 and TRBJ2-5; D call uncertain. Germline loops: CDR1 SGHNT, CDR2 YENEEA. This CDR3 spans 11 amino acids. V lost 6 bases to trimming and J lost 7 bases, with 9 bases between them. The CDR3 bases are TGTGCCAGCAGATACACCGGGACCCAGTACTTC. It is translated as CASRYTGTQYF.

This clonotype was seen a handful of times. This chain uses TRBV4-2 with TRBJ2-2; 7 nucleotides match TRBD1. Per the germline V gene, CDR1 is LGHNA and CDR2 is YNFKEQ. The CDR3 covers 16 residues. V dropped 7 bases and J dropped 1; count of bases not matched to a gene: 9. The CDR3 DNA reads TGTGCCAGCACCCAGGGGGACGATCTGAACACCGGGGAGCTGTTTTTT. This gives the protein CASTQGDDLNTGELFF.

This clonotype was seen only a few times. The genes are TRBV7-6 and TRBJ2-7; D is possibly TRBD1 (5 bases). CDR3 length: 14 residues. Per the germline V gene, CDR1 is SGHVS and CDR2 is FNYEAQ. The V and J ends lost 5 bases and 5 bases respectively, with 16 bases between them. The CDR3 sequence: CASSPSAGPHEQYF. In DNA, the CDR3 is TGTGCCAGCAGCCCCTCGGCAGGGCCCCACGAGCAGTACTTC.

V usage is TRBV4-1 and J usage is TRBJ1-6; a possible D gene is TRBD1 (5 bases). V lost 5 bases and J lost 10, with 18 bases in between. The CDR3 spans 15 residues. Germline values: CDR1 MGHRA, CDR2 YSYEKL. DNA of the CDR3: TGCGCCAGCAGCGAAAGGGGCGGAGACGGGTCACCCCTCCACTTT. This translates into CASSERGGDGSPLHF.

The CDR3 is CATSAIIGTGEPNTGELFF. The CDR3, as DNA: TGTGCCACCAGTGCCATCATCGGGACAGGGGAACCGAACACCGGGGAGCTGTTTTTT. The gene calls are TRBV24-1 and TRBJ2-2, with 10 positions matching TRBD1. This CDR3 is built from 19 residues. Germline-derived CDR1 and CDR2 are KGHDR and SFDVKD. Germline trimming cut 5 bases from V and 0 bases from J; bases unmatched to any gene: 11.

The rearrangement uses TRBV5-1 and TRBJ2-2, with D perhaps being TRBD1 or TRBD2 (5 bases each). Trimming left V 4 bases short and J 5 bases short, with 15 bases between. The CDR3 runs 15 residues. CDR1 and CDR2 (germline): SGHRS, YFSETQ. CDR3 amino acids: CASSTEGPGTGELFF. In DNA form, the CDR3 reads TGCGCCAGCAGCACCGAGGGACCCGGGACCGGGGAGCTGTTTTTT.

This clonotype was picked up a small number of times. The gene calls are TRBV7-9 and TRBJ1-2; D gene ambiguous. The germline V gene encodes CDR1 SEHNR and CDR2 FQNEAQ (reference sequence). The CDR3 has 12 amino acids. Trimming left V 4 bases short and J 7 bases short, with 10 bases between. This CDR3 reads CASSYVKGGYTF. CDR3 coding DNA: TGTGCCAGCAGCTACGTTAAGGGTGGCTACACCTTC.

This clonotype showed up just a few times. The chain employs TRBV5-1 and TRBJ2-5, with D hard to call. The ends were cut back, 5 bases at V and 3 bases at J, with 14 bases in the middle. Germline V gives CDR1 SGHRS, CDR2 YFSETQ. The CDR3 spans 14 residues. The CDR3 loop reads CASSHGRTKETQYF. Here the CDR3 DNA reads TGCGCCAGCAGTCATGGACGTACTAAAGAGACCCAGTACTTC.

The CDR3: CASSEERSTEAFF. CDR3 bases: TGTGCCAGCAGTGAAGAAAGGAGCACTGAAGCTTTCTTT. The chain joins TRBV2 to TRBJ1-1; D call uncertain. The germline V and J ends were trimmed by 1 base and 4 bases, with 7 bases remaining between them. The CDR3 is 13 amino acids. From germline, CDR1 is SNHLY and CDR2 FYNNEI.

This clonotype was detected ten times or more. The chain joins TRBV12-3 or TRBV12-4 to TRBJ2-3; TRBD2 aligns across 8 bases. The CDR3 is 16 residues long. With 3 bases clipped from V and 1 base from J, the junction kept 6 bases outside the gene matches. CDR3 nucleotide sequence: TGTGCCAGCAGTTTGCGGTCAGCGGGAGGCACAGATACGCAGTATTTT. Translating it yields CASSLRSAGGTDTQYF.